Described below is a single TCR beta chain sequence and its context. No antigen is known for it. This CDR3 has 13 residues. Germline V lookup: CDR1 SEHNR, CDR2 FQNEAQ (reference sequence). The trim removed 5 bases at V and 4 bases at J, leaving 4 bases unmatched. The method was immunoSEQ multiplex PCR; TCRdb's version includes in-frame clones alone and lacks a portion of them. The table has about 99,000 clones, over 75% seen once. These data belong to a study of T cell responses to AZD1222 COVID-19 vaccine. Whole-study results and caveats: In a largely white British group with more females than males, clonal diversity was possibly underestimated. Baseline serostatus was positive in only a handful of AZD1222 recipients. Repertoire collection took place solely once the T cell response had peaked. The CD4 TCRs associated with vaccination extended across spike and predominated at 160-218 and 743-854.

This TCR came from an adult in good health. The chain combines TRBV7-9 with TRBJ1-2; 7 positions agree with TRBD1. The sequences come from peripheral blood, collected on day 0 of AZD1222 vaccination. The CDR3 reads CASSPDRAYGYTF. Here the CDR3 DNA reads TGTGCCAGCAGCCCCGACAGGGCCTATGGCTACACCTTC.